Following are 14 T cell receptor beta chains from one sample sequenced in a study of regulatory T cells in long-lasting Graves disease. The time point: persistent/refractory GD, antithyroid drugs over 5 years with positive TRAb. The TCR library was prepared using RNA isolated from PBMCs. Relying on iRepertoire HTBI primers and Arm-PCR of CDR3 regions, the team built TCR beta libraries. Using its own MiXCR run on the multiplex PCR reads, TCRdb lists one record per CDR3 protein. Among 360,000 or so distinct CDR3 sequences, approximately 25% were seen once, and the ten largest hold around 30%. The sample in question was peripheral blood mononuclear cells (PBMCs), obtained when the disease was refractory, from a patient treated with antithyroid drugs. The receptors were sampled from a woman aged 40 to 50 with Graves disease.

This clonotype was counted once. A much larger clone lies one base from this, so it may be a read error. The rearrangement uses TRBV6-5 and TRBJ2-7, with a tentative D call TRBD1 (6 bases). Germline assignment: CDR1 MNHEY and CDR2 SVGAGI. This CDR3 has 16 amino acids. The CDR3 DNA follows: TGTGCCGGCAGTTACTCGGACAGTAAGGGCGGCTACGAGCAGTACTTC. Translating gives CAGSYSDSKGGYEQYF.

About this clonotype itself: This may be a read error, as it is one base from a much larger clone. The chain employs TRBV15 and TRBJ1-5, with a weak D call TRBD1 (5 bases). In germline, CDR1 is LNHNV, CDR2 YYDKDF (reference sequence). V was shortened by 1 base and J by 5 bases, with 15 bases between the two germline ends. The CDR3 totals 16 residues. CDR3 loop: CATSRALDGGDQPQHF. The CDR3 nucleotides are TGTGCCACCAGCAGAGCACTCGACGGGGGGGATCAGCCCCAGCATTTT. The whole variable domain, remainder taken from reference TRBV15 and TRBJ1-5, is DAMVIQNPRYQVTQFGKPVTLSCSQTLNHNVMYWYQQKSSQAPKLLFHYYDKDFNNEADTPDNFQSRRPNTSFCFLDIRSPGLGDTAMYLCATSRALDGGDQPQHFGDGTRLSIL.

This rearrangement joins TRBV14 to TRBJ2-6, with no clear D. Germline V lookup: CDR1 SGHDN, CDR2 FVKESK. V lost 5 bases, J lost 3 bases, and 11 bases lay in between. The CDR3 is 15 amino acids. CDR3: CASSTRLFGANVLTF. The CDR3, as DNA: TGTGCCAGCAGCACGCGGTTGTTTGGGGCCAACGTCCTGACTTTC.

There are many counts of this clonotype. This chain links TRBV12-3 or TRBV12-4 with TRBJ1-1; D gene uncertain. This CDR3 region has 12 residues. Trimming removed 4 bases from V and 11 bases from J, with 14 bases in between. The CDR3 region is CASSSVPRAAFF. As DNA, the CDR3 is TGTGCCAGCAGTTCTGTCCCCCGGGCGGCTTTCTTT.

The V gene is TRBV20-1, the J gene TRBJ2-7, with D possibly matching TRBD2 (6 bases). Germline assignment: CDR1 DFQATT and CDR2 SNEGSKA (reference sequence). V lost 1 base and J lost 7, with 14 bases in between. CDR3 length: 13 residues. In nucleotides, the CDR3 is TGCAGTGCTAGAGCCAGGACTAAACTGGAGCAGTACTTC. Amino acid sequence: CSARARTKLEQYF.

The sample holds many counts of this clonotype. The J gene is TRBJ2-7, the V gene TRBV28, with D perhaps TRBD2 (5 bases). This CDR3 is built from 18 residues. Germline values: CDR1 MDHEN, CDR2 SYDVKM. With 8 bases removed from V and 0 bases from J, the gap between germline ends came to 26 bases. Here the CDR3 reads CASYLRGGRNPSSYEQYF. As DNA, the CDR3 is TGTGCCAGCTACCTACGTGGCGGGCGGAATCCCTCCTCCTACGAGCAGTACTTC.

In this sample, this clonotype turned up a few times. CDR3 bases: TGTGCCAGCAGCCTCCACTCCGTAGGGACAGGACCTTACGAGCAGTACTTC. Translated: CASSLHSVGTGPYEQYF. The chain uses TRBV7-2 and TRBJ2-7; 8 positions match TRBD1. This CDR3 comprises 17 residues. V shed 5 bases and J 4 bases; nucleotides not matched to a gene: 16. Per germline, CDR1 SGHTA and CDR2 FQGNSA. Complete variable domain (other parts from reference TRBV7-2 and TRBJ2-7): GAGVSQSPSNKVTEKGKDVELRCDPISGHTALYWYRQSLGQGLEFLIYFQGNSAPDKSGLPSDRFSAERTGGSVSTLTIQRTQQEDSAVYLCASSLHSVGTGPYEQYFGPGTRLTVT.

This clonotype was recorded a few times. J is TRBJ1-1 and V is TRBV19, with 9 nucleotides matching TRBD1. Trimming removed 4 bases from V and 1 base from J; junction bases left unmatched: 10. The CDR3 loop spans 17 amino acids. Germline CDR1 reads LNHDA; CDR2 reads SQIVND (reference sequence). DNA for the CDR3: TGTGCCAGTAGTAGGGGACAGGGCCTTGTTGGGAACACTGAAGCTTTCTTT. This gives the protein CASSRGQGLVGNTEAFF. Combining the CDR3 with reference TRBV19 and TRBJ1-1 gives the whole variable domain DGGITQSPKYLFRKEGQNVTLSCEQNLNHDAMYWYRQDPGQGLRLIYYSQIVNDFQKGDIAEGYSVSREKKESFPLTVTSAQKNPTAFYLCASSRGQGLVGNTEAFFGQGTRLTVV.

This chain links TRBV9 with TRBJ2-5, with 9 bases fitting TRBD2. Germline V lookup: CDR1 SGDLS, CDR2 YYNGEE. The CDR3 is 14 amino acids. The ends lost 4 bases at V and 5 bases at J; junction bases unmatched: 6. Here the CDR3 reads CASSPRAGGETQYF. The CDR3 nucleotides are TGTGCCAGCAGCCCGCGAGCGGGAGGTGAGACCCAGTACTTC.

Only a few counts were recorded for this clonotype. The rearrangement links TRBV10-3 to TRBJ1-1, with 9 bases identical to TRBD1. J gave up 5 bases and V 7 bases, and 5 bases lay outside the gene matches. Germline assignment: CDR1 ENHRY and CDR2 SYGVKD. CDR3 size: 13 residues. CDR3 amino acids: CAINTGGDTEAFF. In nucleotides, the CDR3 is TGTGCCATCAATACAGGGGGCGATACTGAAGCTTTCTTT.

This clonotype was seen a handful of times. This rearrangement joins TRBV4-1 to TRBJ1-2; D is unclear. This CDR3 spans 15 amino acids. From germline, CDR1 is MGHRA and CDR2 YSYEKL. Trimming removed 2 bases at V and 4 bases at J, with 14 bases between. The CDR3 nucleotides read TGCGCCAGCAGCCAATATGACGTAGGCGGCTATGGCTACACCTTC. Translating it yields CASSQYDVGGYGYTF.

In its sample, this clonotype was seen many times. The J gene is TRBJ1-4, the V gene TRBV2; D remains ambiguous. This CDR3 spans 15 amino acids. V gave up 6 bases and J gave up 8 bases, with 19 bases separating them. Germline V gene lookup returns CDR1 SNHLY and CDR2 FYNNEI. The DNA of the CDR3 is TGTGCCAGCAGGGCCCCCGGGAGGCTGGGGGAAAAACTGTTTTTT. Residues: CASRAPGRLGEKLFF.

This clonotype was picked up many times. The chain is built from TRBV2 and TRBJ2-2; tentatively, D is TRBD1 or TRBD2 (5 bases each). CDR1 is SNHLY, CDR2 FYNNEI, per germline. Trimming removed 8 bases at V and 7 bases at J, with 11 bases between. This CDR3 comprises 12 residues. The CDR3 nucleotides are TGTGCCAGCTCCGGGACCGACGGGGAGCTGTTTTTT. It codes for CASSGTDGELFF.

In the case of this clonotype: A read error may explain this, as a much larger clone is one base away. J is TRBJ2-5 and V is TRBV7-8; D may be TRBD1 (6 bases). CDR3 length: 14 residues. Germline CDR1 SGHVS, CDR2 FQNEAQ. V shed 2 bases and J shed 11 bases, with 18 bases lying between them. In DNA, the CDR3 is TGTGCCAGCAGCTTACCAGGGGTCGACACGGGGCAGTACTTC. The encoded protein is CASSLPGVDTGQYF. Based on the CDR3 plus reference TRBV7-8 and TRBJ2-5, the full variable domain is GAGVSQSPRYKVAKRGQDVALRCDPISGHVSLFWYQQALGQGPEFLTYFQNEAQLDKSGLPSDRFFAERPEGSVSTLKIQRTQQEDSAVYLCASSLPGVDTGQYFGPGTRLLVL.